The 25 T cell receptor beta chains reported below all come from one sample, sequenced in a study of cytomegalovirus exposure and HLA in healthy donors. Researchers ran the PCR with 60 Vbeta and 13 Jbeta primers. Assay: immunoSEQ multiplex PCR; the TCRdb copy retains only in-frame clones and omits some. The sample lists some 150,000 clones, roughly 80% occurring once. The sequenced sample was PBMCs. These receptors all stem from a man aged 25-45 years in good health and CMV-seropositive.

This clone was recorded a few times. V usage is TRBV6-1 and J usage is TRBJ1-2; weak D call: TRBD1 (5 bases). The CDR3 contains 13 residues. V was cut by 6 bases and J by 3 bases, with 11 bases left in between. In germline, CDR1 is MNHNS, CDR2 SASEGT. The CDR3 DNA reads as TGTGCCAGCAGAGAACAGGACTACTATGGCTACACCTTC. Protein: CASREQDYYGYTF.

The chain has TRBV5-5 and TRBJ2-7, with TRBD2 as a possible D gene (7 bases). V was pared by 3 bases and J by 2 bases, with 15 bases between. This CDR3 region has 15 residues. Germline CDR1 and CDR2: SGHKS and YYEKEE (reference sequence). The CDR3, as DNA: TGTGCCAGCAGCTCCCGAGGGGGGGGACCCTACGAGCAGTACTTC. It is translated as CASSSRGGGPYEQYF. The variable domain in full, completed from reference TRBV5-5 and TRBJ2-7, reads DAGVTQSPTHLIKTRGQQVTLRCSPISGHKSVSWYQQVLGQGPQFIFQYYEKEERGRGNFPDRFSARQFPNYSSELNVNALLLGDSALYLCASSSRGGGPYEQYFGPGTRLTVT.

The chain recombines TRBV5-1 with TRBJ2-3; 16 nucleotides line up with TRBD2. J was trimmed by 6 bases and V by 3 bases; bases with no gene match: 4. Germline values: CDR1 SGHRS, CDR2 YFSETQ. This CDR3 spans 16 amino acids. CDR3 DNA: TGCGCCAGCAGCTCGGGGACTAGCGGGGGGGCGGATACGCAGTATTTT. Translated, it gives CASSSGTSGGADTQYF.

The chain combines TRBV5-5 with TRBJ2-2; D ambiguous. Germline CDR1 SGHKS, CDR2 YYEKEE (reference sequence). The CDR3 sequence is 15 residues long. The germline V and J ends were trimmed by 1 base and 6 bases, with 13 bases remaining between them. The CDR3 sequence: CASSLPTRVAGELFF. CDR3 sequence (DNA): TGTGCCAGCAGCTTGCCGACTCGGGTGGCCGGGGAGCTGTTTTTT.

This chain links TRBV5-1 with TRBJ2-7; D possibly corresponds to TRBD1 (5 bases). The CDR3 covers 13 residues. Germline V gene data show CDR1 as SGHRS and CDR2 as YFSETQ. V was pared by 3 bases and J by 3 bases, with 10 bases between. Written as DNA, the CDR3 is TGCGCCAGCAGCTCCAGACAGAACTACGAGCAGTACTTC. Protein product: CASSSRQNYEQYF.

The chain combines TRBV6-1 with TRBJ2-7; 12 bases map to TRBD2. The CDR3 has 15 amino acids. Looked up from germline, CDR1 is MNHNS and CDR2 is SASEGT. After removal of 6 bases from V and 4 bases from J, the junction contained 7 bases not matched to a gene. The CDR3 loop is CASSYLAGGPYEQYF. As DNA, the CDR3 is TGTGCCAGCAGCTACCTAGCGGGGGGGCCTTACGAGCAGTACTTC.

The V call is TRBV6-5, the J call TRBJ1-6; possibly TRBD1 for D (6 bases). This CDR3 has 16 residues. Trimming cost V 0 bases and J 1 base, with 7 bases left between them. The germline CDR1 and CDR2 sequences are MNHEY and SVGAGI. The CDR3 loop is CASSYSGGSYNSPLHF. CDR3 in DNA: TGTGCCAGCAGTTACTCAGGGGGTTCCTATAATTCACCCCTCCACTTT.

The rearrangement links TRBV29-1 to TRBJ2-7; maybe TRBD2 (5 bases). Trimming left V 1 base short and J 0 bases short, with 13 bases between. The CDR3 totals 15 residues. In germline, CDR1 is SQVTM, CDR2 ANQGSEA. CDR3 in amino acids: CSVEGLDGNSYEQYF. The CDR3 DNA reads TGCAGCGTTGAAGGACTGGACGGGAACTCCTACGAGCAGTACTTC.

The rearrangement links TRBV5-1 to TRBJ2-3; 8 bases line up with TRBD2. The V gene end was trimmed by 0 bases and the J gene end by 5 bases; junction bases not matched to a gene: 8. Looked up from germline, CDR1 is SGHRS and CDR2 is YFSETQ. This CDR3 comprises 16 residues. Here the CDR3 reads CASSLVERGLVDTQYF. As DNA, the CDR3 is TGCGCCAGCAGCTTGGTGGAGCGGGGGTTAGTAGATACGCAGTATTTT.

The rearrangement uses TRBV11-2 and TRBJ2-1; D may be TRBD1 (6 bases). The CDR3 is 16 amino acids. Trimming removed 6 bases from V and 2 bases from J, with 17 bases in between. Germline CDR1 is SGHAT and CDR2 is FQNNGV. This CDR3 reads CASSGGPDGAYNEQFF. The CDR3 nucleotides read TGTGCCAGCAGTGGGGGCCCGGACGGAGCCTACAATGAGCAGTTCTTC.

The chain has TRBV14 and TRBJ2-7, with 10 bases fitting TRBD2. V lost 4 bases to trimming and J lost 7 bases; unmatched junction nucleotides: 10. The length of the CDR3 is 15 residues. The germline CDR1 and CDR2 sequences are SGHDN and FVKESK. The CDR3 spells CASSRRAGGPGEQYF. The CDR3 DNA sequence: TGTGCCAGCAGCCGAAGAGCGGGGGGGCCCGGGGAGCAGTACTTC. Complete variable domain (other parts from reference TRBV14 and TRBJ2-7): EAGVTQFPSHSVIEKGQTVTLRCDPISGHDNLYWYRRVMGKEIKFLLHFVKESKQDESGMPNNRFLAERTGGTYSTLKVQPAELEDSGVYFCASSRRAGGPGEQYFGPGTRLTVT.

The chain carries TRBV5-1 and TRBJ2-2; 7 bases line up with TRBD1. V lost 1 base, J lost 0 bases, and 6 bases stayed unmatched. The CDR3 has 17 residues. Germline-derived CDR1 and CDR2 are SGHRS and YFSETQ. In nucleotides, the CDR3 is TGCGCCAGCAGCTTGATTCCGGGACAGACGAACACCGGGGAGCTGTTTTTT. It codes for CASSLIPGQTNTGELFF.

V is TRBV28 and J is TRBJ2-3; the match to TRBD1 covers 7 bases. Germline V gene data show CDR1 as MDHEN and CDR2 as SYDVKM. The CDR3 loop spans 15 amino acids. J was trimmed by 0 bases and V by 3 bases; bases with no gene match: 3. As DNA, the CDR3 is TGTGCCAGCAGTTTTACAGGGGCTAGCACAGATACGCAGTATTTT. It encodes CASSFTGASTDTQYF.

The chain recombines TRBV6-4 with TRBJ2-2, with TRBD1 as a possible D gene (6 bases). The CDR3 length is 16 residues. Between the trimmed V and J ends, which lost 0 bases and 2 bases, there was a span of 10 bases. Germline values: CDR1 MRHNA, CDR2 SNTAGT. This CDR3 reads CASSDSGQRNTGELFF. CDR3 coding DNA: TGTGCCAGCAGTGACTCAGGACAGAGAAACACCGGGGAGCTGTTTTTT.

The rearrangement uses TRBV5-1 and TRBJ1-5, with TRBD1 matching over 7 bases. With V trimmed by 4 bases and J by 0 bases, 4 bases remained unmatched. The V gene's germline CDR1 is SGHRS and CDR2 YFSETQ. CDR3 length: 15 residues. CDR3 region: CASSEGQHSNQPQHF. The DNA for the CDR3 is TGCGCCAGCAGCGAGGGACAGCATAGCAATCAGCCCCAGCATTTT.

CDR3 bases: TGCAGCGTTGAAGACGGGTGGGGACAGGGAACGTACGAGCAGTACTTC. Protein sequence: CSVEDGWGQGTYEQYF. This sequence joins TRBV29-1 and TRBJ2-7; 9 bases are a match to TRBD1. Trimming took 0 bases from V and 4 from J; bases not matched to a gene: 10. The V gene's germline CDR1 is SQVTM and CDR2 ANQGSEA. The CDR3 has 16 residues.

The chain employs TRBV7-9 and TRBJ2-7; D is unresolved. V was pared by 0 bases and J by 3 bases, with 6 bases between. In germline, CDR1 is SEHNR, CDR2 FQNEAQ (reference sequence). The CDR3 runs to 13 residues. DNA for the CDR3: TGTGCCAGCAGCTTAGCTGTCAGCTACGAGCAGTACTTC. This gives the protein CASSLAVSYEQYF.

This chain links TRBV6-6 with TRBJ1-5; 11 bases agree with TRBD1. The CDR3 sequence is 16 residues long. Germline values: CDR1 MNHNY, CDR2 SVGAGI (reference sequence). The junction had 5 bases not matched to a gene; V was cut back by 0 bases and J by 7 bases. In nucleotides, the CDR3 is TGTGCCAGCAGTTACTCGTGGACAGGGGGCGGCCAGCCCCAGCATTTT. Translated, it gives CASSYSWTGGGQPQHF.

V gene TRBV27 combines with J gene TRBJ2-1; perhaps TRBD1 as D (6 bases). The V gene lost 6 bases and the J gene lost 6 bases, with 12 bases spanning the gap. There are 13 residues in the CDR3. Germline CDR1 MNHEY, CDR2 SMNVEV (reference sequence). CDR3 loop: CASRELRGNEQFF. The CDR3 DNA reads TGTGCCAGCAGAGAACTCAGGGGCAATGAGCAGTTCTTC.

The chain carries TRBV4-1 and TRBJ2-7; maybe TRBD1 (6 bases). The CDR3 loop spans 15 amino acids. V lost 4 bases, J lost 3 bases, and 16 bases lay in between. Germline CDR1 reads MGHRA; CDR2 reads YSYEKL. The CDR3 region is CASSPSGVRGYEQYF. For the CDR3, the DNA is TGCGCCAGCAGCCCCAGTGGGGTCAGGGGCTACGAGCAGTACTTC.

The genes are TRBV5-1 and TRBJ1-4; 8 nucleotides line up with TRBD1. The trim removed 4 bases at V and 8 bases at J, leaving 4 bases unmatched. Per the germline V gene, CDR1 is SGHRS and CDR2 is YFSETQ. The CDR3 sequence is 13 residues long. DNA of the CDR3: TGCGCCAGCAGCAACCGGGACAGGGAAAAACTGTTTTTT. It encodes CASSNRDREKLFF.

CDR3 sequence reads: CASKGQGGAGRETQYF. CDR3 nucleotide sequence: TGTGCCAGCAAAGGACAGGGAGGAGCGGGGAGGGAGACCCAGTACTTC. The chain links TRBV5-4 to TRBJ2-5, with a weak D call TRBD1 (8 bases). Germline V gene sequence: CDR1 SGHNT, CDR2 YYREEE (reference sequence). The CDR3 contains 16 residues. The ends were cut back, 6 bases at V and 5 bases at J, with 23 bases in the middle.

CDR3 region: CASSQDLGQGHEQYF. The CDR3 nucleotides are TGCGCCAGCAGCCAAGATTTGGGACAGGGCCACGAGCAGTACTTC. This sequence joins TRBV4-1 and TRBJ2-7; 9 nucleotides line up with TRBD1. With V trimmed by 0 bases and J by 5 bases, 5 bases remained unmatched. Germline assignment: CDR1 MGHRA and CDR2 YSYEKL. The CDR3 totals 15 residues.

This chain links TRBV2 with TRBJ2-5, with 7 positions matching TRBD1. With 6 bases clipped from V and 0 bases from J, the junction kept 4 bases outside the gene matches. The CDR3 contains 14 residues. Germline V gene sequence: CDR1 SNHLY, CDR2 FYNNEI. This CDR3 is CASRTDRDQETQYF. For the CDR3, the DNA is TGTGCCAGCAGGACAGACAGGGACCAAGAGACCCAGTACTTC.

The genes are TRBV28 and TRBJ1-5; D might be TRBD1 (6 bases). In germline, CDR1 is MDHEN, CDR2 SYDVKM. The CDR3 covers 16 residues. Trimming left V 7 bases short and J 6 bases short, with 22 bases between. The CDR3 DNA reads TGTGCCAGCACCCCGGACAGATCTAGTAGCCTTCAGCCCCAGCATTTT. As protein: CASTPDRSSSLQPQHF.